This TCR beta chain is drawn from a study of Tregs in tolerant kidney transplant recipients. Background on the study: Related graft donors supplied nonmyeloablative bone marrow transplants, and mixed chimerism was transient.

This clone was observed a few times. The antigen is undetermined. Study outcomes and limitations: Validation in larger populations is needed because few patients were studied.

The table came from immunoSEQ multiplex PCR; TCRdb's copy has only in-frame clones and leaves some out. The sample records 110,000 or so clones, around 91% being singletons. This clonotype was obtained from a human donor who received a combined kidney and bone marrow transplant. The specimen comprised CD4+ T cells from blood, sampled before the transplant.

The CDR3 DNA is TGTGCCAGCAGCCCCGACAGGGCCAACTATGGCTACACCTTC. Translation: CASSPDRANYGYTF. The chain joins TRBV5-5 to TRBJ1-2; TRBD1 matches 7 bases. The CDR3 sequence is 14 residues long. Germline V gene lookup returns CDR1 SGHKS and CDR2 YYEKEE (reference sequence). V was pared by 4 bases and J by 2 bases, with 5 bases of the junction left unmatched.